The entry below describes one T cell receptor (beta chain). These data belong to a study of cytomegalovirus exposure and HLA in healthy donors. Germline trimming cut 6 bases from V and 0 bases from J; bases unmatched to any gene: 3. This CDR3 is 14 amino acids long. CDR1 and CDR2 from the germline V gene are SGHTA and FQGTGA. PCR involved 60 Vbeta and 13 Jbeta primers. The method was immunoSEQ multiplex PCR; TCRdb's version includes in-frame clones alone and lacks a portion of them. The sample lists approximately 120,000 clones; over 75% were seen once. Sequencing input: PBMCs. V gene TRBV7-3 combines with J gene TRBJ2-7; 9 bases align to TRBD2. This receptor was taken from a middle-aged woman in good health and CMV-seropositive. The CDR3 region is CASSSSGNSYEQYF. As DNA, the CDR3 is TGTGCCAGCAGTTCTAGCGGGAACTCCTACGAGCAGTACTTC.